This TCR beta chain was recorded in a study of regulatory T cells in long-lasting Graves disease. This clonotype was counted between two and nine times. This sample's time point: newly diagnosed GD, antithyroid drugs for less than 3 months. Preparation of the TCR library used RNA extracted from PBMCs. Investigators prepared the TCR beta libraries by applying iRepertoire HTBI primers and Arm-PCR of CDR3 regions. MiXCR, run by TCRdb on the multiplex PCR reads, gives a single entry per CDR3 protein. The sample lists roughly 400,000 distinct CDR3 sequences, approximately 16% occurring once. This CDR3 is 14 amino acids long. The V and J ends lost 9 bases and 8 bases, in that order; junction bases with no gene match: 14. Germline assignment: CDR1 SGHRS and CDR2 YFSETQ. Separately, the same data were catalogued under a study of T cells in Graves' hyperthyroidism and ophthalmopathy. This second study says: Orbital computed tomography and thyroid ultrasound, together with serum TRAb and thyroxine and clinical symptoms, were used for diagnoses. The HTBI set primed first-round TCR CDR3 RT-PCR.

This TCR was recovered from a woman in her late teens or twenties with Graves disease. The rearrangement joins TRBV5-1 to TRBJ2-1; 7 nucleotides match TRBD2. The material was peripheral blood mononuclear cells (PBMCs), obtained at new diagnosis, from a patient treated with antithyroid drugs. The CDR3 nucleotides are TGCGCCACCTCTCTTGGCGGGAGTTTAGATGAGCAGTTCTTC. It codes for CATSLGGSLDEQFF.